The entry below gives a single T cell receptor beta chain sequence along with its context. This clone has only a few counts. Its recognized antigen is unknown. At one end the junction does not follow the germline gene, possibly because of a read error. The data derive from a study of graft-versus-host responses after intestinal transplantation (dated by TCRdb to 2020 to 2023). The study in broad terms: The transplants that recipients got were multivisceral, liver-intestinal, or isolated intestinal. Every recipient was given anti-thymocyte globulin induction, followed by approximately 3 years of maintenance tacrolimus and steroids. Graft-versus-host and host-versus-graft alloreactive T cell clones were tracked in the graft, circulation and bone marrow after intestinal transplantation using bulk TCR-beta CDR3 sequencing. Alloreactive clones were identified by sequencing pre-transplant mixed lymphocyte reaction products and comparing them with unstimulated pre-transplant donor and recipient T cells. The cohort enrolled about two dozen intestinal transplant recipients, one of whom was a retransplant, and a few patients without pretransplant specimens were excluded. A peak of at least 4% donor T cells among recipient peripheral blood mononuclear cells was the definition used for donor T cell macrochimerism. Rather than being sequenced by the commercial service, samples from a few later patients were sequenced in-house on an Illumina MiSeq and processed with MiXCR.

General study outcomes and caveats: GvH clones were detected in recipient bone marrow, and some of these GvH clones were observed earlier in ileal mucosa or blood, consistent with an intestinal mucosal origin. Peak levels of circulating GvH clones were associated with declines in HvG clones early after transplant. In the allografts of patients with donor T cell macrochimerism, GvH to HvG T cell clonal ratios were high. The conclusions were limited by the relatively low number and heterogeneity of the intestinal transplant patients.

To prepare the library, the immunoSEQ multiplex PCR assay was applied. In most patients, genomic DNA was isolated using the Qiagen DNeasy Blood and Tissue Kit and sent frozen to Adaptive Biotechnologies for TCR sequencing. High-throughput TCR-beta CDR3 sequencing of genomic DNA from most patients was performed by Adaptive Biotechnologies. Concerning the study's data processing: TCR sequencing data were retrieved from Adaptive's ImmunoSEQ software for 15 to 20 patients, whereas three other patients were processed with MiXCR and VDJtools. CD4 versus CD8 sorting errors were corrected by removing sequences found in both subsets at a frequency ratio below 5:1. CDR3 nucleotide sequences shared between donor and recipient were removed because their origin could not be assigned. Alloreactive clones required at least 2-fold expansion over unstimulated cells and minimum CFSE-low frequency of 0.002% (template counts) or 0.001% (read counts). A clone was considered mappable if detected in the sequenced pre-transplant spleen, lymph node, or MLR CFSE-low populations of the donor or recipient. Cumulative frequency of alloreactive clones was calculated as a percentage of all sequences weighted by copy number. The table was pulled from immuneACCESS by TCRdb, which kept in-frame rearrangements only. Such tables lose some clones; where checked, under half of the loss comes from unresolved V genes, and the rest has no known cause. V, J and clone size are those of that table, while D and trimming were read from the DNA. This sample gives tens of thousands of clones in total; 85% to 95% of them show up just once. Together, the top ten hold approximately 5.6% of the sample.

The time point label on this specimen signifies: cells obtained before transplantation from donor or recipient. CD3+CD4+ and CD3+CD8+ populations were FACS-sorted from unstimulated pre-transplant donor and recipient cells taken from spleen or lymph nodes. The sequence came from a human donor who received an intestinal transplant. This specimen was unstimulated CD8+ T cells sorted from spleen or lymph node cells, taken before intestinal transplant.

The CDR3 reads CASSPGTGNYEQYF. At the DNA level, the sequence is TGTGCCAGCAGCCCCGGGACAGGGAACTACGAGCAGTACTTC. The chain is assembled from TRBV5-1 and TRBJ2-7, with TRBD1 matching 9 junction bases. From the cysteine through the phenylalanine, the CDR3 covers 14 amino acids. The entry retains the CDR3 DNA only, 42 bases that are in frame from base 1. The germline V gene specifies SGHRS as CDR1 and YFSETQ as CDR2.